The 18 T cell receptor beta chains below come from one sample, sequenced in a study of T cell changes during pregnancy in multiple sclerosis. Clones were read by immunoSEQ multiplex PCR, and TCRdb kept only the in-frame ones, dropping some. The sample holds 55,000 to 65,000 clones; roughly 93% are singletons and the top ten take roughly 0.35%. This specimen was CD4+ T cells from peripheral blood mononuclear cells, taken before pregnancy. The receptors derive from a female donor with multiple sclerosis, enrolled in a pregnancy study.

The CDR3 sequence is CASSQVAASYNEQFF. In DNA, the CDR3 is TGCGCCAGCAGCCAAGTAGCAGCCTCCTACAATGAGCAGTTCTTC. This chain joins TRBV4-3 and TRBJ2-1; D is unresolved. The ends were cut back, 1 base at V and 0 bases at J, with 7 bases in the middle. This CDR3 has 15 residues. In germline, CDR1 is LGHNA, CDR2 YSLEER.

This clone is a singleton in its sample. The rearrangement joins TRBV9 to TRBJ2-3; TRBD2 might be the D (6 bases). CDR3 length: 16 amino acids. Trimming took off 6 bases at V and 4 bases at J, with 21 bases between the two ends. Germline CDR1 SGDLS, CDR2 YYNGEE. The CDR3 is CASTRNPSVRADTQYF. CDR3 DNA sequence: TGTGCCAGCACCCGTAACCCTAGCGTTCGCGCAGATACGCAGTATTTT.

This chain uses TRBV11-2 with TRBJ2-3; 8 bases fit TRBD2. The CDR3 has 16 amino acids. From germline, CDR1 is SGHAT and CDR2 FQNNGV. V gave up 2 bases and J gave up 2 bases; unmatched junction bases: 6. CDR3 protein: CASSLTGTRLTDTQYF. CDR3 DNA sequence: TGTGCCAGCAGCTTAACCGGGACTAGGCTCACAGATACGCAGTATTTT.

This chain uses TRBV5-8 with TRBJ2-4, with 10 bases lining up with TRBD2. The germline V gene encodes CDR1 SGHTS and CDR2 YDEGEE. With V trimmed by 4 bases and J by 0 bases, 10 bases remained unmatched. This CDR3 is 18 amino acids long. The CDR3 loop is CASSPAPTSGIAKNIQYF. The DNA of the CDR3 is TGTGCCAGCAGCCCTGCCCCCACTAGCGGGATAGCCAAAAACATTCAGTACTTC.

This chain connects TRBV28 to TRBJ2-3; TRBD1 is a possible D gene (6 bases). This CDR3 contains 14 residues. Germline values: CDR1 MDHEN, CDR2 SYDVKM. V was trimmed by 8 bases and J by 0 bases, leaving 12 bases between them. CDR3 sequence reads: CASGTTTSTDTQYF. In nucleotides, the CDR3 is TGTGCCAGCGGGACAACTACTAGCACAGATACGCAGTATTTT.

The V call is TRBV6-4, the J call TRBJ2-1; TRBD2 agrees at 11 bases. Germline CDR1 reads MRHNA; CDR2 reads SNTAGT. The trim removed 5 bases at V and 6 bases at J, leaving 9 bases unmatched. This CDR3 has 16 residues. The CDR3 spells CASSLLAGDGSNEQFF. Written as DNA, the CDR3 is TGTGCCAGCAGTCTACTAGCGGGAGATGGGTCCAATGAGCAGTTCTTC.

The rearrangement uses TRBV19 and TRBJ1-2; D unresolved. With 5 bases removed from V and 7 bases from J, the gap between germline ends came to 14 bases. CDR1 is LNHDA, CDR2 SQIVND, per germline (reference sequence). This CDR3 has 13 amino acids. The DNA for the CDR3 is TGTGCCAGTAGTTGGTTGGATCGGGGTGGCTACACCTTC. Its translation is CASSWLDRGGYTF.

This chain links TRBV7-9 with TRBJ2-2, with D possibly being TRBD2 (5 bases). Trimming cost V 2 bases and J 1 base, with 14 bases left between them. The germline V gene encodes CDR1 SEHNR and CDR2 FQNEAQ (reference sequence). The CDR3 loop spans 17 amino acids. The CDR3 DNA reads TGTGCCAGCAGCTTAACTTCGAGCGGCCTGAACACCGGGGAGCTGTTTTTT. Encoded protein: CASSLTSSGLNTGELFF.

The chain employs TRBV11-1 and TRBJ2-7, with 7 bases that match TRBD2. Germline CDR1 SGHAT, CDR2 FQDESV (reference sequence). There are 15 residues in the CDR3. V was clipped by 5 bases and J by 2 bases; unmatched bases: 9. CDR3 DNA sequence: TGTGCCAGCAGCCGACTAGCCCTCTTGCCCTACGAGCAGTACTTC. Protein: CASSRLALLPYEQYF.

This clone showed up just once. The chain recombines TRBV27 with TRBJ2-1, with TRBD1 matching over 7 bases. From germline, CDR1 is MNHEY and CDR2 SMNVEV (reference sequence). V shed 1 base and J 7 bases; nucleotides not matched to a gene: 13. This CDR3 region has 17 residues. In nucleotides, the CDR3 is TGTGCCAGCAGTTTATACCAGAGGAGAGGGGGCTTTAATGAGCAGTTCTTC. Protein: CASSLYQRRGGFNEQFF.

The chain is built from TRBV7-9 and TRBJ2-7, with TRBD2 matching 7 bases. Germline V gives CDR1 SEHNR, CDR2 FQNEAQ (reference sequence). V was pared by 5 bases and J by 5 bases, with 12 bases of the junction left unmatched. This CDR3 is 15 amino acids long. The CDR3 region is CASSPGRGARDEQYF. As DNA, the CDR3 is TGTGCCAGCAGCCCTGGGAGGGGTGCCAGGGACGAGCAGTACTTC. The whole variable domain, filled in from reference TRBV7-9 and TRBJ2-7, reads DTGVSQNPRHKITKRGQNVTFRCDPISEHNRLYWYRQTLGQGPEFLTYFQNEAQLEKSRLLSDRFSAERPKGSFSTLEIQRTEQGDSAMYLCASSPGRGARDEQYFGPGTRLTVT.

This clone was recorded once. The chain couples TRBV6-6 to TRBJ1-4; D perhaps matches TRBD1 (5 bases). The CDR3 loop spans 13 amino acids. The germline gives CDR1 MNHNY, CDR2 SVGAGI (reference sequence). Trimming shortened V by 4 bases and J by 5 bases, and 8 bases separated the two germline ends. CDR3 bases: TGTGCCAGCAGTTTGACAGTAAATGAAAAACTGTTTTTT. Encoded protein: CASSLTVNEKLFF.

The gene calls are TRBV4-2 and TRBJ1-2; 7 bases fit TRBD1. Germline lookup yields CDR1 LGHNA and CDR2 YNFKEQ. The ends lost 1 base at V and 8 bases at J; junction bases unmatched: 10. The CDR3 spans 15 residues. CDR3 protein: CASSQGQGAGGGYTF. The CDR3 DNA is TGTGCCAGCAGCCAAGGACAGGGCGCGGGGGGAGGCTACACCTTC.

V gene TRBV19 combines with J gene TRBJ1-4, with no clear D. CDR3 length: 14 residues. CDR1 is LNHDA, CDR2 SQIVND, per germline (reference sequence). Trimming took off 6 bases at V and 7 bases at J, with 15 bases between the two ends. CDR3 loop: CASRRHQGSEKLFF. DNA for the CDR3: TGTGCCAGTAGGAGACACCAAGGAAGTGAAAAACTGTTTTTT.

The J gene is TRBJ2-3, the V gene TRBV7-2; unclear D gene. V lost 2 bases and J 7 bases, leaving 4 bases between the germline ends. The CDR3 is 11 residues long. Per the germline V gene, CDR1 is SGHTA and CDR2 is FQGNSA. CDR3 nucleotide sequence: TGTGCCAGCAGCTTATTAAATACGCAGTATTTT. Amino acids: CASSLLNTQYF.

The rearrangement uses TRBV7-9 and TRBJ1-3, with a weak D call TRBD1 (5 bases). The CDR3 is 16 amino acids. The V and J ends lost 5 bases and 0 bases respectively, with 14 bases between them. Germline values: CDR1 SEHNR, CDR2 FQNEAQ (reference sequence). Here the CDR3 DNA reads TGTGCCAGCAGCATGCAGGGTTTCAGCTCTGGAAACACCATATATTTT. Its protein product is CASSMQGFSSGNTIYF.

The rearrangement joins TRBV4-2 to TRBJ2-7; D may be TRBD2 (6 bases). The CDR3 has 19 amino acids. Germline CDR1 and CDR2: LGHNA and YNFKEQ. Trimming stripped 3 bases from V and 1 base from J, with 25 bases between. The DNA of the CDR3 is TGTGCCAGCAGCCACTTAGCCGATACGGCCGGGGGTTCGTCCTACGAGCAGTACTTC. This encodes CASSHLADTAGGSSYEQYF.

This clone was detected only once. The chain uses TRBV28 and TRBJ1-3, with 8 positions matching TRBD1. The CDR3 runs 14 residues. Germline loops: CDR1 MDHEN, CDR2 SYDVKM. The trim removed 6 bases at V and 0 bases at J, leaving 1 base unmatched. CDR3 sequence (DNA): TGTGCCAGCAGCACAGGGGGCTCTGGAAACACCATATATTTT. Amino acid sequence: CASSTGGSGNTIYF.